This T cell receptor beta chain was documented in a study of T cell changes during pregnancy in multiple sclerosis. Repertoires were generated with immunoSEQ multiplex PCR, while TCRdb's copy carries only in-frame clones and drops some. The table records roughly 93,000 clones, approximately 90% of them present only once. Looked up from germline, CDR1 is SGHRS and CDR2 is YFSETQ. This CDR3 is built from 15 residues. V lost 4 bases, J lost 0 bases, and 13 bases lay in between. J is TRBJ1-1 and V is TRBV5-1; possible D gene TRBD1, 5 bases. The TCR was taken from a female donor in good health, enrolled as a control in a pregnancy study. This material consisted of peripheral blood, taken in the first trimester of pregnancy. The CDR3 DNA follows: TGCGCCAGCAGCGCGGAGACGGACATGAACACTGAAGCTTTCTTT. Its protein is CASSAETDMNTEAFF.